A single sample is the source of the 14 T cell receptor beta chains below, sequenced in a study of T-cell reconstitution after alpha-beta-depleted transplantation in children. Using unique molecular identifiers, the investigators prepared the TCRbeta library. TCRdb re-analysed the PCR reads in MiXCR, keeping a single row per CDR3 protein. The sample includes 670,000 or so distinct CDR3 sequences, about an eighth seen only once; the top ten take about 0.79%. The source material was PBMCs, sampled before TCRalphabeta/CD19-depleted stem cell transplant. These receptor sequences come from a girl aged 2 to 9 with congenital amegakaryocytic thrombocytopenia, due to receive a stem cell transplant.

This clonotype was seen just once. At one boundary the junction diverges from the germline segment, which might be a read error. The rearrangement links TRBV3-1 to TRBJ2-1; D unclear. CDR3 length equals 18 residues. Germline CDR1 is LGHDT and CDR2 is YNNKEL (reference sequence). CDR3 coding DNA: TGTGCCAGCAGCCAAGACATCCTGCGGACGAGCTCCTACAGTGAGCAGTTCTTC. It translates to CASSQDILRTSSYSEQFF.

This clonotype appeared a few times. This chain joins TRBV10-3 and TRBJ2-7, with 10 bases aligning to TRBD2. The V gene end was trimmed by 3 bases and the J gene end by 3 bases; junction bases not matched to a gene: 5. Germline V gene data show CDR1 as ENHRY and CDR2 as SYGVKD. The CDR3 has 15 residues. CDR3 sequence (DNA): TGTGCCATCAGTGATCAACTAGCGGGAATCTACGAGCAGTACTTC. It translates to CAISDQLAGIYEQYF.

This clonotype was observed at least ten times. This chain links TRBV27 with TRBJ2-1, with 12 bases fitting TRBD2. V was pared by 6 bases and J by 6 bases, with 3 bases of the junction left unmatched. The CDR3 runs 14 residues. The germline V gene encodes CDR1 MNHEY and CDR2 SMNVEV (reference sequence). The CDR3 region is CASRSSGRANEQFF. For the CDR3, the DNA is TGTGCCAGCAGATCTAGCGGGAGGGCCAATGAGCAGTTCTTC.

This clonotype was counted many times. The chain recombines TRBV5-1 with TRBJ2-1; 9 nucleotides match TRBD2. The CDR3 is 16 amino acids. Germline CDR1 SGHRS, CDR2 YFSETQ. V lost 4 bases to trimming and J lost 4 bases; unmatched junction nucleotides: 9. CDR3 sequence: CASSEPLAGLYNEQFF. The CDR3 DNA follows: TGCGCCAGCAGCGAACCTCTAGCGGGACTATACAATGAGCAGTTCTTC.

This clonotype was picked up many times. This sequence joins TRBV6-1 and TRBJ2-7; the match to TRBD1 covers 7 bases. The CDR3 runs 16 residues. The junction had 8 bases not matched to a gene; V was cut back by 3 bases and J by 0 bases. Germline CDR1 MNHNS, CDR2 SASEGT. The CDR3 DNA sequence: TGTGCCAGCAGTGAGCCATTACAGGGGAGCTCCTACGAGCAGTACTTC. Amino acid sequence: CASSEPLQGSSYEQYF.

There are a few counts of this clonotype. CDR3 in DNA: TGTGCCATTTCCCTCAGGGGCTACCAAGAGACCCAGTACTTC. Its translation: CAISLRGYQETQYF. The rearrangement uses TRBV15 and TRBJ2-5, with D perhaps matching TRBD1 (6 bases). Germline V gives CDR1 LNHNV, CDR2 YYDKDF (reference sequence). Trimming shortened V by 10 bases and J by 0 bases, and 15 bases separated the two germline ends. This CDR3 spans 14 amino acids. The whole variable domain, filled in from reference TRBV15 and TRBJ2-5, reads DAMVIQNPRYQVTQFGKPVTLSCSQTLNHNVMYWYQQKSSQAPKLLFHYYDKDFNNEADTPDNFQSRRPNTSFCFLDIRSPGLGDTAMYLCAISLRGYQETQYFGPGTRLLVL.

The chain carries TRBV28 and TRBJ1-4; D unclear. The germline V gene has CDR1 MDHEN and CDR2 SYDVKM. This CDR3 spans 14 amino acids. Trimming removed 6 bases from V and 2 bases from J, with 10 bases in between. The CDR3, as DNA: TGTGCCAGCAGGCCGGGGTTGACTAATGAAAAACTGTTTTTT. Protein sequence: CASRPGLTNEKLFF. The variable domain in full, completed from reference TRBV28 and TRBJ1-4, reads DVKVTQSSRYLVKRTGEKVFLECVQDMDHENMFWYRQDPGLGLRLIYFSYDVKMKEKGDIPEGYSVSREKKERFSLILESASTNQTSMYLCASRPGLTNEKLFFGSGTQLSVL.

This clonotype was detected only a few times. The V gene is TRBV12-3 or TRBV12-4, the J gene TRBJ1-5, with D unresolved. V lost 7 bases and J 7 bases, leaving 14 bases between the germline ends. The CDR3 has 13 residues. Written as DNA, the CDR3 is TGTGCCAGCACTTCCGCGGGGTACCAGCCCCAGCATTTT. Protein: CASTSAGYQPQHF.

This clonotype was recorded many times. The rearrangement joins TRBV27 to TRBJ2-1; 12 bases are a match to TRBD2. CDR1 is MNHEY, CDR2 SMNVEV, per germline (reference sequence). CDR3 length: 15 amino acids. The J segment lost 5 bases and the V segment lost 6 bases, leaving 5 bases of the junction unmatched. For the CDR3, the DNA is TGTGCCAGCAGCCGGGGGACTAGCGGGCACAATGAGCAGTTCTTC. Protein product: CASSRGTSGHNEQFF.

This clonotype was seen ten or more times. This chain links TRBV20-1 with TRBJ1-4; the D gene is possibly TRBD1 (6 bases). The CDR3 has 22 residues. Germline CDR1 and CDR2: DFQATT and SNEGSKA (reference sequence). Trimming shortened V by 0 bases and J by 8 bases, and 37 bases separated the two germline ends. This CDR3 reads CSARDHKPDRSRREVAPEKLFF. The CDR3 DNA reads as TGCAGTGCTAGAGACCACAAACCCGACAGGTCGAGGCGAGAGGTAGCTCCGGAAAAACTGTTTTTT.

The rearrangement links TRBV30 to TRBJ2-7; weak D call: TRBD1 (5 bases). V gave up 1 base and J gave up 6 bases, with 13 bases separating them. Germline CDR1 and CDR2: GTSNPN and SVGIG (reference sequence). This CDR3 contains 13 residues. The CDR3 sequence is CAWSASDSSEQYF. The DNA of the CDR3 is TGTGCCTGGAGTGCAAGCGACAGCTCCGAGCAGTACTTC.

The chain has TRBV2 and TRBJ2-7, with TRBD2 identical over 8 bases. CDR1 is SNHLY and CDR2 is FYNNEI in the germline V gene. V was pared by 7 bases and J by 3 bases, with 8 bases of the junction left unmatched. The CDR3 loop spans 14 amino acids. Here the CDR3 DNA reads TGTGCCAGCAAGGGGGATAGCGGGGTCTACGAGCAGTACTTC. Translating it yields CASKGDSGVYEQYF. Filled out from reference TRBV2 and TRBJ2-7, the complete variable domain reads EPEVTQTPSHQVTQMGQEVILRCVPISNHLYFYWYRQILGQKVEFLVSFYNNEISEKSEIFDDQFSVERPDGSNFTLKIRSTKLEDSAMYFCASKGDSGVYEQYFGPGTRLTVT.

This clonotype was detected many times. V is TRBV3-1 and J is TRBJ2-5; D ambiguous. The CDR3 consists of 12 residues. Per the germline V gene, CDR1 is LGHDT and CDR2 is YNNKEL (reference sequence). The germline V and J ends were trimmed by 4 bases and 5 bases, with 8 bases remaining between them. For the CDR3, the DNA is TGTGCCAGCAGCCGGTTTGGGGAGACCCAGTACTTC. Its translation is CASSRFGETQYF.

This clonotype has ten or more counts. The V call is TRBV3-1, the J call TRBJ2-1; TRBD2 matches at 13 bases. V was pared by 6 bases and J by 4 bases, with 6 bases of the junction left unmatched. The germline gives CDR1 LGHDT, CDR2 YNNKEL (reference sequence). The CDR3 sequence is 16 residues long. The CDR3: CASRLAGGLGYNEQFF. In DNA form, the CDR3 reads TGTGCCAGCAGACTAGCGGGAGGGTTGGGGTACAATGAGCAGTTCTTC.